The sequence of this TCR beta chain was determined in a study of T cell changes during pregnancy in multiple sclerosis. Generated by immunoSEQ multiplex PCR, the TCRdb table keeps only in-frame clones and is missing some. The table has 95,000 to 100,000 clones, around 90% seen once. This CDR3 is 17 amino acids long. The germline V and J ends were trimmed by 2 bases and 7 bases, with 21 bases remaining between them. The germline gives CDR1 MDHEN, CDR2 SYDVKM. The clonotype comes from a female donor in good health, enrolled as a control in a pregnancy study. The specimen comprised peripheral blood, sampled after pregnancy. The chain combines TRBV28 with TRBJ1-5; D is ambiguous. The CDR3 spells CASSLKVGRPEPQPQHF. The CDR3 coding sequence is TGTGCCAGCAGTTTAAAGGTGGGCCGTCCCGAGCCGCAGCCCCAGCATTTT.